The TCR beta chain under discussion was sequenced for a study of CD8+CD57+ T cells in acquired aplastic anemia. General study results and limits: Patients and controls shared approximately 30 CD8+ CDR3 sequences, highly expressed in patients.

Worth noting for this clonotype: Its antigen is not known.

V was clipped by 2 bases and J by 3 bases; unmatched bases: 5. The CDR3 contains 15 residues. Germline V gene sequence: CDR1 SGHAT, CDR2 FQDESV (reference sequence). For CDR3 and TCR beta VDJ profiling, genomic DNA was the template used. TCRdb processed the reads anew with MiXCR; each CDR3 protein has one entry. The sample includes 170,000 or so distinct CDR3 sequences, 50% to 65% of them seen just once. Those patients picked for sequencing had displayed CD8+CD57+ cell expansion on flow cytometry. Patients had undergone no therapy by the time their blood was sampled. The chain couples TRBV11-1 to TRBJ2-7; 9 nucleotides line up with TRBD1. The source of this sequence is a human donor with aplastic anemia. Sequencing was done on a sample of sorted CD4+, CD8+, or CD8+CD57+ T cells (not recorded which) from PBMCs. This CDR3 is CASSLPPGQGYEQYF. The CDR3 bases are TGTGCCAGCAGCTTACCCCCGGGACAGGGCTACGAGCAGTACTTC.